The 24 T cell receptor beta chains reported below all come from one sample, sequenced in a study of cytomegalovirus exposure and HLA in healthy donors. This PCR relied on a set of 60 Vbeta primers and 13 Jbeta primers. Clones were sequenced by immunoSEQ multiplex PCR, and TCRdb holds only the in-frame ones, with some missing. The sample has tens of thousands of clones, roughly 80% seen once. Sequenced: PBMCs. Receptor source: a man between 35 and 55 years old in good health and CMV-seronegative.

The rearrangement joins TRBV5-4 to TRBJ2-1; 16 bases match TRBD2. Germline CDR1 is SGHNT and CDR2 is YYREEE (reference sequence). This CDR3 spans 17 amino acids. V dropped 4 bases and J dropped 1; count of bases not matched to a gene: 2. CDR3 in amino acids: CASSQGLAGGSYNEQFF. The DNA of the CDR3 is TGTGCCAGCAGCCAGGGACTAGCGGGAGGGTCCTACAATGAGCAGTTCTTC.

The chain carries TRBV15 and TRBJ2-7; D might be TRBD2 (5 bases). This CDR3 is 17 amino acids long. The ends were cut back, 0 bases at V and 0 bases at J, with 15 bases in the middle. Germline CDR1 is LNHNV and CDR2 is YYDKDF (reference sequence). The CDR3 region is CATSRDTIGVPSYEQYF. CDR3 in DNA: TGTGCCACCAGCAGAGATACAATCGGGGTCCCCTCCTACGAGCAGTACTTC.

The sample holds one count of this clone. The gene calls are TRBV30 and TRBJ2-1, with TRBD2 identical over 13 bases. Unmatched junction bases numbered 5, after V lost 2 bases and J lost 10 bases. The CDR3 totals 14 residues. The germline V gene has CDR1 GTSNPN and CDR2 SVGIG (reference sequence). The CDR3 region is CAWSLPGLAGEQFF. CDR3 DNA: TGTGCCTGGAGTTTACCGGGACTAGCGGGAGAGCAGTTCTTC.

This clone was picked up a small number of times. The CDR3 DNA sequence: TGTGCCAGCAGCTCCGACCTCCAGAGACTTATGAACACTGAAGCTTTCTTT. It is translated as CASSSDLQRLMNTEAFF. The chain combines TRBV7-9 with TRBJ1-1; no clear D gene. CDR1 is SEHNR and CDR2 is FQNEAQ in the germline V gene (reference sequence). The CDR3 is 17 residues long. V lost 4 bases to trimming and J lost 0 bases, with 18 bases between them.

CDR3 amino acids: CASSLITTAQETQYF. The CDR3 DNA reads as TGTGCCAGCAGCTTAATAACGACAGCTCAAGAGACCCAGTACTTC. The chain recombines TRBV7-8 with TRBJ2-5; possibly TRBD1 for D (5 bases). V was pared by 2 bases and J by 2 bases, with 12 bases between. Germline V gene data show CDR1 as SGHVS and CDR2 as FQNEAQ. The length of the CDR3 is 15 residues.

The chain carries TRBV7-8 and TRBJ2-1; D is perhaps TRBD1 (6 bases). The germline V and J ends were trimmed by 10 bases and 0 bases, with 13 bases remaining between them. CDR1 and CDR2 from the germline V gene are SGHVS and FQNEAQ. The CDR3 is 14 amino acids. The DNA of the CDR3 is TGTGCCATAACTGGGGGCCGCTCCTACAATGAGCAGTTCTTC. It is translated as CAITGGRSYNEQFF.

This clone came up a few times. The chain is built from TRBV6-6 and TRBJ1-1, with D perhaps TRBD1 (5 bases). V was shortened by 5 bases and J by 4 bases, with 8 bases between the two germline ends. This CDR3 has 12 amino acids. CDR1 is MNHNY, CDR2 SVGAGI, per germline (reference sequence). In DNA, the CDR3 is TGTGCCAGCAGTCCACAGGTCACTGAAGCTTTCTTT. As protein: CASSPQVTEAFF.

The chain couples TRBV7-3 to TRBJ2-3, with D possibly TRBD1 on 5 matching bases. The V gene's germline CDR1 is SGHTA and CDR2 FQGTGA. CDR3 length: 14 amino acids. Trimming removed 4 bases at V and 0 bases at J, with 8 bases between. The CDR3 loop is CASSSGYSTDTQYF. For the CDR3, the DNA is TGTGCCAGCAGCTCAGGGTATAGCACAGATACGCAGTATTTT.

The V and J genes are TRBV28 and TRBJ1-4, with D maybe TRBD1 (6 bases). Germline V gene lookup returns CDR1 MDHEN and CDR2 SYDVKM. The CDR3 is 14 residues long. Trimming cost V 6 bases and J 8 bases, with 16 bases left between them. The CDR3 DNA reads TGTGCCAGCAGAAGGGGGATGAGGGACGAAAAACTGTTTTTT. It codes for CASRRGMRDEKLFF.

V is TRBV18 and J is TRBJ1-2, with D possibly being TRBD1 (6 bases). The CDR3 runs to 16 residues. Germline CDR1 reads KGHSH; CDR2 reads LQKENI. V dropped 8 bases and J dropped 3 bases, with 22 bases sitting between them. CDR3 region: CASQAGADSLYYGYTF. The CDR3, as DNA: TGTGCCAGCCAGGCAGGCGCGGACAGCCTTTACTATGGCTACACCTTC.

The V call is TRBV18, the J call TRBJ1-3; D is perhaps TRBD1 (5 bases). This CDR3 region has 14 residues. Trimming stripped 2 bases from V and 4 bases from J, with 9 bases between. Germline lookup yields CDR1 KGHSH and CDR2 LQKENI. In nucleotides, the CDR3 is TGTGCCAGCTCACCAGGGGCGGCGGGAAACACCATATATTTT. Amino acid sequence: CASSPGAAGNTIYF.

The chain links TRBV4-3 to TRBJ2-7; maybe TRBD1 (6 bases). Germline V gene lookup returns CDR1 LGHNA and CDR2 YSLEER. This CDR3 region has 14 residues. Trimming removed 0 bases from V and 3 bases from J, with 9 bases in between. The CDR3 loop reads CASSQDRGYYEQYF. The CDR3 DNA reads as TGCGCCAGCAGCCAAGACAGGGGTTACTACGAGCAGTACTTC.

The rearrangement uses TRBV5-6 and TRBJ1-5; TRBD1 matches at 7 bases. The V gene's germline CDR1 is SGHDT and CDR2 YYEEEE. Germline trimming cut 3 bases from V and 2 bases from J; bases unmatched to any gene: 11. The CDR3 is 17 residues long. The CDR3 loop reads CASSSRGGQVGNQPQHF. In DNA form, the CDR3 reads TGTGCCAGCAGCTCGAGGGGCGGACAGGTTGGCAATCAGCCCCAGCATTTT.

This clone occurred once. The chain links TRBV4-2 to TRBJ2-2; a possible D gene is TRBD2 (5 bases). This CDR3 is built from 16 residues. Trimming shortened V by 4 bases and J by 4 bases, and 16 bases separated the two germline ends. CDR1 and CDR2 (germline): LGHNA, YNFKEQ. The CDR3 spells CASSLSSTRGTGELFF. CDR3 bases: TGTGCCAGCAGCCTATCTAGCACCCGGGGCACCGGGGAGCTGTTTTTT.

This clone was counted between two and nine times. CDR3 coding DNA: TGTGCCAGCAGCCCCCATGGTAGCGGGAGAGTCGCAGATACGCAGTATTTT. This encodes CASSPHGSGRVADTQYF. The chain has TRBV4-2 and TRBJ2-3, with 9 positions matching TRBD2. CDR1 is LGHNA, CDR2 YNFKEQ, per germline. Germline trimming cut 4 bases from V and 4 bases from J; bases unmatched to any gene: 12. The CDR3 extends over 17 amino acids.

This clone was counted a few times. CDR3 in amino acids: CASSPEWGLSYNEQFF. The CDR3 DNA reads as TGCGCCAGCAGCCCCGAATGGGGCCTCTCCTACAATGAGCAGTTCTTC. The rearrangement joins TRBV4-1 to TRBJ2-1; D is possibly TRBD1 (5 bases). V lost 4 bases and J 0 bases, leaving 13 bases between the germline ends. Germline V CDR1 and CDR2: MGHRA, YSYEKL. This CDR3 region has 16 residues.

This clone showed up just a few times. The chain combines TRBV19 with TRBJ2-7, with TRBD2 matching 9 bases. From germline, CDR1 is LNHDA and CDR2 SQIVND (reference sequence). The CDR3 extends over 17 amino acids. Germline trimming cut 5 bases from V and 4 bases from J; bases unmatched to any gene: 15. CDR3 DNA: TGTGCCAGTAGTGAGGGACTAGCCCGGTCTTTGGTGTACGAGCAGTACTTC. Protein sequence: CASSEGLARSLVYEQYF.

This chain uses TRBV4-3 with TRBJ1-1; possibly TRBD1 for D (5 bases). The CDR3 covers 15 residues. Germline lookup yields CDR1 LGHNA and CDR2 YSLEER. Trimming removed 0 bases at V and 5 bases at J, with 13 bases between. CDR3 DNA sequence: TGCGCCAGCAGCCAAGATCGGCCAGGGACTACTGAAGCTTTCTTT. This encodes CASSQDRPGTTEAFF.

The genes are TRBV7-2 and TRBJ2-3; 14 nucleotides agree with TRBD2. This CDR3 is 18 amino acids long. The germline gives CDR1 SGHTA, CDR2 FQGNSA. With 5 bases clipped from V and 0 bases from J, the junction kept 7 bases outside the gene matches. The CDR3 protein is CASSTRTSGRPSTDTQYF. As DNA, the CDR3 is TGTGCCAGCAGCACCCGGACTAGCGGGAGGCCAAGCACAGATACGCAGTATTTT.

The chain joins TRBV9 to TRBJ2-2, with D perhaps matching TRBD2 (7 bases). This CDR3 comprises 16 residues. The germline CDR1 and CDR2 sequences are SGDLS and YYNGEE. V dropped 0 bases and J dropped 5 bases, with 14 bases sitting between them. The CDR3 bases are TGTGCCAGCAGCGTAGAGCCCAGGGGAGGGACCGGGGAGCTGTTTTTT. The encoded protein is CASSVEPRGGTGELFF.

This chain joins TRBV30 and TRBJ2-3; 9 nucleotides align to TRBD1. The CDR3 extends over 15 amino acids. Losses at the gene ends were 1 base for V and 2 bases for J; bases not matched to a gene: 4. CDR1 is GTSNPN, CDR2 SVGIG, per germline (reference sequence). CDR3 in amino acids: CAWSEGTGSTDTQYF. CDR3 DNA: TGTGCCTGGAGTGAAGGGACAGGGTCCACAGATACGCAGTATTTT.

V usage is TRBV6-1 and J usage is TRBJ1-5; D might be TRBD1 (6 bases). The V end lost 6 bases, the J end lost 4 bases, and 16 bases lay between the germline ends. The CDR3 spans 15 residues. Per the germline V gene, CDR1 is MNHNS and CDR2 is SASEGT. The CDR3 sequence: CASSDNTGYNQPQHF. The CDR3 nucleotides read TGTGCCAGCAGCGACAACACAGGGTATAATCAGCCCCAGCATTTT.

The J gene is TRBJ2-7, the V gene TRBV18, with TRBD1 as a possible D gene (6 bases). Germline V lookup: CDR1 KGHSH, CDR2 LQKENI. V was shortened by 2 bases and J by 3 bases, with 14 bases between the two germline ends. The CDR3 extends over 15 amino acids. The CDR3 region has the DNA TGTGCCAGCTCACCAAAACAGGGTGGGGACTACGAGCAGTACTTC. Translated: CASSPKQGGDYEQYF.

The rearrangement uses TRBV5-1 and TRBJ1-3; 9 nucleotides agree with TRBD1. Germline V gives CDR1 SGHRS, CDR2 YFSETQ. The CDR3 is made up of 15 amino acids. Germline trimming cut 4 bases from V and 2 bases from J; bases unmatched to any gene: 4. CDR3 DNA: TGCGCCAGCAGCGCCGGGACAGGGACTGGAAACACCATATATTTT. Translation: CASSAGTGTGNTIYF.